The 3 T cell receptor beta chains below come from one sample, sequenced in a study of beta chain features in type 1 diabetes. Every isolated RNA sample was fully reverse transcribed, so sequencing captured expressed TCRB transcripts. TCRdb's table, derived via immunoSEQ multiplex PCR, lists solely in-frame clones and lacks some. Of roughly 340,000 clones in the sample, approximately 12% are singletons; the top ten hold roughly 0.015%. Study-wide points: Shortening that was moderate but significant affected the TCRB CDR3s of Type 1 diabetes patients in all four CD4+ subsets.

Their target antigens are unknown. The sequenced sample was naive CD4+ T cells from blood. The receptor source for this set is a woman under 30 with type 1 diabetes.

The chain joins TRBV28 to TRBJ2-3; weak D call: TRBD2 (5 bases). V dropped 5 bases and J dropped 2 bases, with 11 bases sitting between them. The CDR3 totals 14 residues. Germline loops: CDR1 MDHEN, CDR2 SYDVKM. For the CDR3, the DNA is TGTGCCAGCAGTAGCGGAGCTAACACAGATACGCAGTATTTT. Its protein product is CASSSGANTDTQYF.

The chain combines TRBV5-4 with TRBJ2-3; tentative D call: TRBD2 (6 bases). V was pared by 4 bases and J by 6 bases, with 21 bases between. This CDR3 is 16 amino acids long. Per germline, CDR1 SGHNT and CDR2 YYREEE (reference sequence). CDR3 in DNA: TGTGCCAGCAGCCCCGAAGCTAGCCGGGGGTGGGATACGCAGTATTTT. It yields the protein CASSPEASRGWDTQYF.

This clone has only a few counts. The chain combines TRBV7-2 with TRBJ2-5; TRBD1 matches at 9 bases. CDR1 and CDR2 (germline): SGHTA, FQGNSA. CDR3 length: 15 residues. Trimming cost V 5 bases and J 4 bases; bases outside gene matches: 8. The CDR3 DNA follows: TGTGCCAGCAGCCCGGACAGGGACAGGGTAGAGACCCAGTACTTC. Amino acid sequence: CASSPDRDRVETQYF.